The 5 T cell receptor beta chains listed next were all sequenced from one sample in a study of response to subunit inactivated influenza vaccine. TCRdb re-analysed the RT-PCR reads in MiXCR, keeping a single row per CDR3 protein. The top ten hold less than 4% of the sample, which has around 480,000 distinct CDR3 sequences, 15% to 20% seen once. Here the sequenced sample was CD4+ T cells sorted from PBMCs, taken less than 30 months after vaccination. These receptors originate from a man between 50 and 75 years old who received an inactivated influenza vaccine.

The gene calls are TRBV4-3 and TRBJ2-3, with D hard to call. Germline V gene lookup returns CDR1 LGHNA and CDR2 YSLEER. The V end was cut by 1 base, the J end by 6 bases, with 8 bases between. The CDR3 sequence is 13 residues long. The CDR3 region has the DNA TGCGCCAGCAGCCAAGGTAGAGAGGATACGCAGTATTTT. Its protein product is CASSQGREDTQYF.

This clonotype turned up a few times. The chain carries TRBV27 and TRBJ1-5; TRBD1 aligns across 7 bases. V lost 4 bases and J lost 7; bases outside the gene matches: 4. The CDR3 loop spans 13 amino acids. Germline V gives CDR1 MNHEY, CDR2 SMNVEV (reference sequence). Here the CDR3 DNA reads TGTGCCAGCAGTTCTGACAGGGAACAGCCCCAGCATTTT. It translates to CASSSDREQPQHF.

The V call is TRBV20-1, the J call TRBJ2-5; 8 bases line up with TRBD1. CDR1 is DFQATT and CDR2 is SNEGSKA in the germline V gene (reference sequence). V trimming: 5 bases; J trimming: 5 bases; junction bases outside the gene matches: 13. The CDR3 runs to 15 residues. CDR3 nucleotides: TGCAGTGCTTTGAGAGGACAGGGCCTTTCGGAGACCCAGTACTTC. The encoded protein is CSALRGQGLSETQYF.

This clonotype showed up just a few times. J is TRBJ2-3 and V is TRBV5-1; no definite D call. The CDR3 is made up of 15 amino acids. V lost 0 bases and J 1 base, leaving 9 bases between the germline ends. Germline V gene data show CDR1 as SGHRS and CDR2 as YFSETQ. The CDR3 nucleotides are TGCGCCAGCAGCTTGGTCAGGTGGGGCACAGATACGCAGTATTTT. This sequence encodes CASSLVRWGTDTQYF.

The CDR3 nucleotides read TGCAGTGCTAGAGATCCCGGACGGTTGAGCACTGAAGCTTTCTTT. This sequence encodes CSARDPGRLSTEAFF. V is TRBV20-1 and J is TRBJ1-1, with no clear D. Germline V gene data show CDR1 as DFQATT and CDR2 as SNEGSKA (reference sequence). This CDR3 is 15 amino acids long. The germline V and J ends were trimmed by 0 bases and 4 bases, with 15 bases remaining between them.